This T cell receptor beta chain was documented in a study of T cells in Graves' hyperthyroidism and ophthalmopathy. General study points: Most clonotypes expanded in thyroid above 0.001 were likewise present in blood.

Germline CDR1 KGHDR, CDR2 SFDVKD. This CDR3 contains 17 residues. The germline V and J ends were trimmed by 1 base and 1 base, with 15 bases remaining between them. Amplified TCR beta CDR3 regions came from RNA transcripts. Primed by the HTBI set, a first-round RT-PCR was run on the TCR CDR3. TCRdb reprocessed the multiplex PCR reads via MiXCR and lists one record per CDR3 protein. In the table there are a few hundred thousand distinct CDR3 sequences, about 20% of which are singletons. This clonotype was detected many times. Antigen: not known. Sequenced sample: blood. The receptor comes from a woman in her seventies with Graves' ophthalmopathy. J is TRBJ1-1 and V is TRBV24-1; D gene unclear. The CDR3 is CATSDLGVGNSNTEAFF. The DNA of the CDR3 is TGTGCCACCAGTGATTTAGGAGTCGGCAATTCGAACACTGAAGCTTTCTTT.